This TCR beta chain comes out of a study of cytomegalovirus exposure and HLA in healthy donors (dated by TCRdb to the late 2010s). Some background on the complete study: An earlier analysis of roughly 570 of the donors reported approximately 260 Gb of sequence data and 95 million to 140 million unique TCR beta sequences obtained from around 170 million T cells. An earlier analysis of nearly 600 of the donors applied high-throughput TCR beta sequencing to assess whether each TCR beta V gene segment acted as functional or pseudogenic. Among the roughly 390 genotyped donors, approximately 77% belonged to the genetic ancestry cluster associated with self-reported Caucasian donors. Donor age, sex, ethnicity and CMV serostatus were compiled together with the repertoire data. About 300 gigabases of sequencing data and around 90 million unique TCR sequences made up an early release that covered over 550 HLA-typed donors. The study aimed to test whether signatures of past pathogen exposure could be identified by cataloging public T cell receptors. Genome-wide SNP genotypes for about 60% of the roughly 700 donors were used in a later genetic analysis, which treated that subset as a discovery cohort. On average, around 200,000 unique TCR beta nucleotide sequences were sequenced per donor among 398 genotyped donors of the cohort, with roughly 20% of those sequences being non-productive. A later analysis re-analyzed previously published TCR beta repertoires from hundreds of donors and added high-resolution HLA genotyping to study TCR occurrence patterns. About five DR-DQ haplotypes were handled as single units for association and clustering because linkage in the cohort was strong. All discovery cohort repertoires had been generated using a single sequencing platform. The study profiled the T cell repertoires of more than 500 subjects by immunosequencing and related them to cytomegalovirus serostatus. Typing coverage varied by locus: about 629-630 donors for A, B, C, DRB1 and DQB1; approximately 520 for DQA1; over 600 for DPA1; 450 to 480 for DPB1. To predict cytomegalovirus infection status, the study brought together high-throughput TCR immunosequencing, statistical association of individual TCRs with disease status, and machine learning. A separate validation cohort of 100 to 150 different subjects was used in addition to the approximately 700-subject first cohort. Rather than drawing on any new phenotypic data, the later analysis identified candidate immune exposures from TCR beta sequences and the way those sequences occurred across donors. Both class I and class II loci were covered by HLA typing, at four-digit resolution.

A note on this clone: Its recognized antigen is unknown. No base-level quality is on record; no much larger clone is a single base apart.

The cohort comprised some 680 healthy bone marrow donors. Cohort members were all nominally healthy when sampled, although unrecorded immune exposures were likely present. The donor was CMV seronegative and was included in the group of around 320 seronegative cohort members. Each donor provided a peripheral blood sample, and peripheral blood mononuclear cells were used for TCR beta sequencing. The Qiagen DNeasy Blood Extraction Kit was used to extract genomic DNA from the blood cell samples. Trimming costs V 5 bases and J 2 bases, and their ends lie 9 bases apart. Taken from cysteine to phenylalanine, the CDR3 has 14 residues. Left in the record is the CDR3 DNA by itself, 42 bases read in frame from the first base. The germline V gene (reference sequence) yields SSHAT for CDR1 and FNYEAQ for CDR2. Results the study describes overall, beyond this receptor: In a later analysis, HLA-associated TCR beta chains showed more clonal expansion and lower generation probabilities than non-associated chains that were equally common. A further reported finding was that TCR beta sequences accurately predicted the HLA-A and HLA-B alleles for most subjects in the first cohort. Linkage disequilibrium might explain the correlated functional status among segregating V segments, but an unknown experimental factor could not be ruled out. When HLA alleles, especially DR and DQ, strongly co-occurred, attributing TCR associations to individual alleles was difficult. In a later analysis, most CMV-associated TCR beta chains were found to appear HLA-restricted, with HLA associations seemingly driven largely by CMV exposure. In vitro tests confirmed that a few of the cytomegalovirus-associated TCR beta chains recognize cytomegalovirus antigens. The earlier analysis of 587 of the donors excluded approximately 17 rarely observed V segments, including chromosome 9 orphons, because counts were too low. According to a later analysis, TCR association rates differed among HLA loci, with DRB1 alleles showing the most associated TCRs and HLA-C alleles showing the fewest. According to a later analysis, parvovirus B19, influenza, CMV and Epstein-Barr virus appeared linked to several top co-occurrence clusters. CMV serostatus was the only immune exposure information available for the cohort. At a false discovery rate of 0.05, a later analysis linked 15,000 to 20,000 TCR beta sequences to specific HLA alleles. A total of around 150 TCR beta chains were listed by the study as associated with cytomegalovirus. In an earlier analysis of 587 of the donors, most TCR beta V segments appeared in productive rearrangements about 87% or about 30% of the time, broadly matching IMGT annotations. The 87-base-pair reads could not distinguish some IMGT-functional V segments, including TRBV6-2 and TRBV6-3, so those segments were excluded. A group of highly shared sequence variants was considered likely to be a technical artifact of the sequencing pipeline. Sequencing depth was assumed to be roughly uniform across donors in the presence/absence analyses, though that assumption may not hold. Compared with the roughly 600-donor mean, donors in an Asian-associated ancestry cluster had fewer N-insertions in productive TCRs, according to a later genetic analysis. Only TCR beta chains were sequenced in this cohort, and the absence of alpha or paired-chain data limited detectable features. HLA typing was unavailable for some donors at each locus, so association tests used only the typed subset. The classifier was reported to diagnose cytomegalovirus status with high specificity and sensitivity in both the original cohort and the validation cohort. While some public TCRs were present in many individuals, most TCR sequences turned up only very rarely across donors. According to the authors, the approach could potentially be generalized to other disease states and immunological phenotypes. V-gene and J-gene trimming of TCR beta chains was associated with a missense DCLRE1C variant in a later genetic analysis, and the association was replicated in an independent cohort.

Receptors were amplified or captured by the immunoSEQ multiplex PCR assay. A mixture of 60 forward primers for TCR Vbeta segments and 13 reverse primers for TCR Jbeta segments was used in the multiplex PCR. The CDR3 region of rearranged TCR beta genes was amplified from genomic DNA by a multiplex PCR assay. The amplified TCR beta libraries were sequenced on the Illumina HiSeq System as 87-base-pair reads. As for the original processing: In a later analysis, approximately 74 million unique TCR beta chains were counted across the roughly 670 repertoires, and roughly 11 million of these chains were shared by at least two donors. Raw reads were error-corrected and collapsed into unique sequences with a nearest-neighbor algorithm that merged closely related sequences to remove PCR and sequencing errors. V, D and J gene segments were assigned by aligning CDR3 sequences to IMGT reference sequences. For a sequence to be retained, a match of at least six nucleotides to both a V gene segment and a J gene segment was required. Rearrangements were classified as productive when the CDR3 lacked stop codons and remained in frame with V and J, and all other rearrangements were classified as non-productive. CDR3 was defined according to IMGT convention as the region running from the second conserved V-encoded cysteine to the conserved J-encoded phenylalanine. Sequences without an unambiguous match to a single V gene segment were excluded from the earlier analysis of over 500 of the donors. An earlier analysis of fewer than 750 of the donors classified V segments as functional when productive rearrangements were above 56.7% and as segregating when the standard deviation between donors was above 5%. To diagnose cytomegalovirus status from the catalog of TCR beta chain sequences, a statistical classification framework was built. In a later analysis, V and J genes were assigned by comparing TCR nucleotide sequences against IMGT/GENE-DB human TR gene sequences. The TCRdist pipeline was used in a later analysis to assign CDR3 sequences and most-parsimonious VDJ recombination scenarios. A later analysis defined each TCR beta chain by its CDR3 amino acid sequence plus V-gene family, and excluded reads lacking a unique V-gene family. In a later analysis, around 600 highly shared, low-generation-probability nucleotide sequences were removed to address suspected cross-contamination and a sequencing artifact. In a later analysis, a clonal expansion index for each public chain was calculated from normalized within-repertoire ranks of inferred template counts. In a later analysis, generation probabilities were computed with a VDJ recombination model fitted to out-of-frame rearrangements, and the resulting probabilities were checked against IGoR. In a later analysis, TCR-TCR, TCR-HLA and TCR-CMV co-occurrence was scored with hypergeometric tests, and a repertoire-size bias correction was applied to TCR pairs. False discovery rates were estimated in a later analysis by permuting HLA or CMV assignments 20 times. In a later analysis, co-occurring TCRs were grouped using DBSCAN, and TCRdist sequence similarity was added for clustering within HLA-allele-positive subsets. For co-occurrence clustering, repertoires with fewer than 30,000 or more than 120,000 public chains were excluded, along with four to six repertoires with anomalous nucleotide sharing. This is the immuneACCESS table as TCRdb keeps it, with only in-frame sequences that have V and J called. A part of the clones is gone; compared with another copy, unresolved V genes explain less than half, and the rest is unexplained. Clone size and V and J calls were adopted from that table, with D and trimming inferred from the DNA. The sample yields about 98,000 clones; 80% to 85% were counted once. The top ten constitute roughly 1.5% of the sample.

The origin of this receptor is a man aged 35 to 55 in good health and CMV-seronegative. The sequenced sample was PBMCs. Here the chain combines TRBV7-7 and TRBJ2-2, with TRBD2 perhaps the D gene, on 7 matching bases. The CDR3 is CASSRGANTGELFF. The DNA is as follows: TGTGCCAGCAGCCGGGGGGCCAACACCGGGGAGCTGTTTTTT. Outside the CDR3, residues come from the reference TRBV7-7 and TRBJ2-2 proteins, so the full variable domain is: GAGVSQSPRYKVTKRGQDVTLRCDPISSHATLYWYQQALGQGPEFLTYFNYEAQPDKSGLPSDRFSAERPEGSISTLTIQRTEQRDSAMYRCASSRGANTGELFFGEGSRLTVL.